This TCR beta chain was captured by sequencing in a study of early T cells in non-severe SARS-CoV-2 infection. Overall study context: Unsorted whole-blood RNA was sequenced in bulk, leaving chains unpaired. Regarding the study as a whole: VDJdb matching skewed toward anti-spike CD8 responses, missing private and CD4 specificities.

Trimming took 1 base from V and 4 from J, leaving 5 bases between them. Germline assignment: CDR1 LGHDT and CDR2 YNNKEL (reference sequence). This CDR3 comprises 12 residues. The sample holds many counts of this clonotype. Its specificity is not known. Individual cDNA molecules received unique molecular identifiers during library preparation. TCRdb reprocessed the 5' RACE reads via MiXCR and lists one record per CDR3 protein. The table includes 35,000 to 45,000 distinct CDR3 sequences, 9.5% to 15% detected once. The sample consisted of whole blood. This receptor was taken from an adult who was a healthcare worker with PCR-confirmed SARS-CoV-2 infection or an uninfected control (not recorded which). The rearrangement links TRBV3-1 to TRBJ2-7; the D is unclear. The CDR3: CASSQVKYEQYF. CDR3 DNA sequence: TGTGCCAGCAGCCAAGTTAAGTACGAGCAGTACTTC.